The present TCR beta chain was sequenced within a study of vaccination effects on CD4 cells after COVID-19. Peptide-pool stimulation followed by sequencing identified expanded antigen-specific CD4+ clonotypes in the ViraFEST assay. Isolation of CD4+ T cells took place after approximately ten days of culture. Two-dose BNT162b2 or mRNA-1273 vaccination was given to participants. This clone was seen a single time. Its cognate antigen is unknown. Assay used: immunoSEQ multiplex PCR; TCRdb lists only in-frame clones, some missing. The sample lists tens of thousands of clones, roughly 72% occurring once. General study points: Few convalescent patients and no early post-infection timepoints were included in the study. In vaccinees who were healthy, merely 1 out of 255 vaccine-induced clones cross-reacted with common cold coronaviruses. Marked clonal contraction of infection- and vaccine-induced clones was seen late after vaccination.

With V trimmed by 1 base and J by 7 bases, 7 bases remained unmatched. Germline values: CDR1 SGHNT, CDR2 YYREEE (reference sequence). CDR3 length: 15 residues. The sequence was collected from a human donor who received a COVID-19 vaccine. The genes are TRBV5-4 and TRBJ1-2; 10 bases line up with TRBD1. The sequencing used CD4+ T cells from PBMCs cultured with HCoV-229E spike peptides, collected after COVID-19 vaccination. The CDR3 here is CASSLPGQGTLGYTF. CDR3 DNA sequence: TGTGCCAGCAGCTTGCCGGGACAGGGGACACTTGGCTACACCTTC. The variable domain in full, completed from reference TRBV5-4 and TRBJ1-2, reads ETGVTQSPTHLIKTRGQQVTLRCSSQSGHNTVSWYQQALGQGPQFIFQYYREEENGRGNFPPRFSGLQFPNYSSELNVNALELDDSALYLCASSLPGQGTLGYTFGSGTRLTVV.